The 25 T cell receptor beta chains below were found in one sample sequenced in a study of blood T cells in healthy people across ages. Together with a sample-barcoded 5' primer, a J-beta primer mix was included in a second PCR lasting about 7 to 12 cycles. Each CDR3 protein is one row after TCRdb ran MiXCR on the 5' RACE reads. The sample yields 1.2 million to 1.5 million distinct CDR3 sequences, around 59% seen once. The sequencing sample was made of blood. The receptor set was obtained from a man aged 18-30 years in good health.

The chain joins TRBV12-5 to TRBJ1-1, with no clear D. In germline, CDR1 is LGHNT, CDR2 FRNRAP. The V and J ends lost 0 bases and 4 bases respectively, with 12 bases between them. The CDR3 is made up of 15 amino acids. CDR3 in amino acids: CASGLVAARVTEAFF. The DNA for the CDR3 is TGTGCTAGTGGTTTGGTCGCCGCGCGGGTCACTGAAGCTTTCTTT.

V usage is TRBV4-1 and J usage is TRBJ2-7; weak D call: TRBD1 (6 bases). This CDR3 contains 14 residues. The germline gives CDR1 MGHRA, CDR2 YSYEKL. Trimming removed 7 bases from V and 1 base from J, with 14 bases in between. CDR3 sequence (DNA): TGCGCCAGCACCTATACCACAGGGTCCTACGAGCAGTACTTC. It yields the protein CASTYTTGSYEQYF.

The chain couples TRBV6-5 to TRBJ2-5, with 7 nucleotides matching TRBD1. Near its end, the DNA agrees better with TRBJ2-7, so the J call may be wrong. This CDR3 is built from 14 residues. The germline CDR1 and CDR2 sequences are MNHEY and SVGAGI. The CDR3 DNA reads TGTGCCAGCAGTCCGACAGGGAGTATGTACGAGCAGTACTTC. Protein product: CASSPTGSMYEQYF.

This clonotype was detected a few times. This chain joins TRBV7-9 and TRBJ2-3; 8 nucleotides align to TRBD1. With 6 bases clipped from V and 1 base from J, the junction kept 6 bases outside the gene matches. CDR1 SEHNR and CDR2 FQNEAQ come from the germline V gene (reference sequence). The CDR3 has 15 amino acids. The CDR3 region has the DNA TGTGCCAGCAGAAGGACAGGGCGGGGCACAGATACGCAGTATTTT. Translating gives CASRRTGRGTDTQYF.

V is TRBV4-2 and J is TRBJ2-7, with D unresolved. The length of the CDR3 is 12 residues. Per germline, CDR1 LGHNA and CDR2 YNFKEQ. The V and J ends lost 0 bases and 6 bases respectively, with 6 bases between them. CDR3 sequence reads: CASSQERSEQYF. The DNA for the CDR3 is TGTGCCAGCAGCCAAGAACGATCCGAGCAGTACTTC.

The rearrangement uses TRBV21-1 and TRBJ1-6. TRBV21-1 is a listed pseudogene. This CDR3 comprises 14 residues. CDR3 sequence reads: CASSGPYYNSPLHF. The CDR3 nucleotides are TGTGCCAGCAGCGGTCCTTACTATAATTCACCCCTCCACTTT.

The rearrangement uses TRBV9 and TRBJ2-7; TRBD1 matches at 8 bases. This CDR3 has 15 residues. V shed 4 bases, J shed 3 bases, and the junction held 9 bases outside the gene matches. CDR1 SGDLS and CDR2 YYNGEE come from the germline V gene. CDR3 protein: CASSPGGASGYEQYF. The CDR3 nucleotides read TGTGCCAGCAGCCCAGGGGGCGCATCGGGCTACGAGCAGTACTTC.

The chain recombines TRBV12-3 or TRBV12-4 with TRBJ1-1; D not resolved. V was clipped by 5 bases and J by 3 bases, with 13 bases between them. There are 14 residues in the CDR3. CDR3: CASSMTAWDTEAFF. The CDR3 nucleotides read TGTGCCAGCAGTATGACTGCTTGGGACACTGAAGCTTTCTTT.

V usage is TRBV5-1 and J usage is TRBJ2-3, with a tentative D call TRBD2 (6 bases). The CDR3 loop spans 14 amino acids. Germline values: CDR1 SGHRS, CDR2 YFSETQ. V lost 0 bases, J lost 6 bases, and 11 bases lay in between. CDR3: CASSLETGVDTQYF. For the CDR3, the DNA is TGCGCCAGCAGCTTGGAGACGGGGGTGGATACGCAGTATTTT.

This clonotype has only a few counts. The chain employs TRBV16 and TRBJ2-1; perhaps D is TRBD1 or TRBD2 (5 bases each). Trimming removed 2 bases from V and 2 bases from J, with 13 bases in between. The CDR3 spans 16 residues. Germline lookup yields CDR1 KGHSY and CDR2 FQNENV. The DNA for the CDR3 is TGTGCCAGCAGCCAAGGGCTGAGGGGTGCCTACAATGAGCAGTTCTTC. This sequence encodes CASSQGLRGAYNEQFF.

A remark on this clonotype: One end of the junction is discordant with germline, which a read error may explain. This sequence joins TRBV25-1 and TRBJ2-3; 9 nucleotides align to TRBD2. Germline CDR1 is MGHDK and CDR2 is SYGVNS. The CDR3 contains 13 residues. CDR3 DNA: TGTGCCAGCAGTGCTAGCGGGGAAGATCCGCAGTATTTT. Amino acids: CASSASGEDPQYF. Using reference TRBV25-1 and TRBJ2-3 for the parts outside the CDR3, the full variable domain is EADIYQTPRYLVIGTGKKITLECSQTMGHDKMYWYQQDPGMELHLIHYSYGVNSTEKGDLSSESTVSRIRTEHFPLTLESARPSHTSQYLCASSASGEDPQYFGPGTRLTVL.

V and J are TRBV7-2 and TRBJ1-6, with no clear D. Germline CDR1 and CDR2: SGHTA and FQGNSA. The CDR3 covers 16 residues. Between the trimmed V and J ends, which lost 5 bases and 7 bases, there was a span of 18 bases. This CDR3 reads CASSPTVFPLNSPLHF. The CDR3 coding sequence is TGTGCCAGCAGCCCGACGGTCTTTCCGTTGAATTCACCCCTCCACTTT.

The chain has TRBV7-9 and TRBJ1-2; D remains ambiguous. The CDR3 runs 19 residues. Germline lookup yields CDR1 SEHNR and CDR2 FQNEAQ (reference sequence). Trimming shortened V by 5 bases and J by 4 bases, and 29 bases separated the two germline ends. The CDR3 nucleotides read TGTGCCAGCAGCCACCTAACAATTCCGGACCGAATTGTGTCCTATGGCTACACCTTC. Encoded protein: CASSHLTIPDRIVSYGYTF.

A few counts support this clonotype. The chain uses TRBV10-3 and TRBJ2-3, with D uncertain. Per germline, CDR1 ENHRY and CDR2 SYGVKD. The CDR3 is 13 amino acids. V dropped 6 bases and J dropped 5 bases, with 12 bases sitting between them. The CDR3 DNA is TGTGCCATCAGCCGGTATCACGGAGATACGCAGTATTTT. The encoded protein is CAISRYHGDTQYF.

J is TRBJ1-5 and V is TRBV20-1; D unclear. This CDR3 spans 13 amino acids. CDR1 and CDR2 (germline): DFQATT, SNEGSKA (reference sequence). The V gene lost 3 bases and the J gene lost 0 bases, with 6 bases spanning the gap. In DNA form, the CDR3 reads TGCAGTGCTAGCGTCCTTAGCAATCAGCCCCAGCATTTT. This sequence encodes CSASVLSNQPQHF.

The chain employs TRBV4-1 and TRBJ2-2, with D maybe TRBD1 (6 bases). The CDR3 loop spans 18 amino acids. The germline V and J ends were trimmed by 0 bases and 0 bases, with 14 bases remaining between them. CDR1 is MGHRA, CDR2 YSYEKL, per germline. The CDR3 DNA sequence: TGCGCCAGCAGCCAAGATGAACAGGGCGTAACGAACACCGGGGAGCTGTTTTTT. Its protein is CASSQDEQGVTNTGELFF.

DNA for the CDR3: TGTGCCAGCGCCATTTCGGCGGCGGGGCCGACCTACGAGCAGTACTTC. Its translation: CASAISAAGPTYEQYF. V usage is TRBV12-3 or TRBV12-4 and J usage is TRBJ2-5; D is possibly TRBD2 (6 bases). The closer fit of TRBJ2-7 to the DNA end suggests the J call may be wrong. The CDR3 consists of 16 residues.

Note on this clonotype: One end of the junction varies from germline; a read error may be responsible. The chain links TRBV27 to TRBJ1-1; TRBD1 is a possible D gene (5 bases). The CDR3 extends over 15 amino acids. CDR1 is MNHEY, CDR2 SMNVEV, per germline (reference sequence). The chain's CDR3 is CASSLSGGFLTEAFF. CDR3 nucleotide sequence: TGTGCCAGCAGCTTATCGGGGGGGTTCCTCACTGAAGCTTTCTTT.

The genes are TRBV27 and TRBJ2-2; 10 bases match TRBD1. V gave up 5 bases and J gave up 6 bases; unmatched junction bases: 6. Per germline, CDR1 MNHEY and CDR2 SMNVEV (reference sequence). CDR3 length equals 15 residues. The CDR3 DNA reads TGTGCCAGCAGTCGACAGGGGGCACTCTCCGGGGAGCTGTTTTTT. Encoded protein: CASSRQGALSGELFF.

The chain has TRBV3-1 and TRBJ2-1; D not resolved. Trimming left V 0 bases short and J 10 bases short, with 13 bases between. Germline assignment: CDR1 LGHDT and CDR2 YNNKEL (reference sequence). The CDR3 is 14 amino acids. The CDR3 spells CASSQDPGYLEQFF. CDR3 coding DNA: TGTGCCAGCAGCCAAGATCCGGGCTATCTGGAGCAGTTCTTC.

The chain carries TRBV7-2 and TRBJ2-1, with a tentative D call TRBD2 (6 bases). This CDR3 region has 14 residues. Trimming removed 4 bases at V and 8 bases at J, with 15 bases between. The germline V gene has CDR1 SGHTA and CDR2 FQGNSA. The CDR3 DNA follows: TGTGCCAGCAGCTCAAGGAGGGCGATCCATGAGCAGTTCTTC. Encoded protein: CASSSRRAIHEQFF.

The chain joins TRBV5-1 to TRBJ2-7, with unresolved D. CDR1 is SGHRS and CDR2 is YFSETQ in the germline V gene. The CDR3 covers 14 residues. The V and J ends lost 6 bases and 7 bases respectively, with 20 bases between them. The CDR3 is CASTPFDLVGEQYF. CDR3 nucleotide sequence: TGCGCCAGCACCCCGTTCGACCTGGTAGGGGAGCAGTACTTC. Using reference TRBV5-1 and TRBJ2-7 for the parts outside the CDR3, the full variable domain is KAGVTQTPRYLIKTRGQQVTLSCSPISGHRSVSWYQQTPGQGLQFLFEYFSETQRNKGNFPGRFSGRQFSNSRSEMNVSTLELGDSALYLCASTPFDLVGEQYFGPGTRLTVT.

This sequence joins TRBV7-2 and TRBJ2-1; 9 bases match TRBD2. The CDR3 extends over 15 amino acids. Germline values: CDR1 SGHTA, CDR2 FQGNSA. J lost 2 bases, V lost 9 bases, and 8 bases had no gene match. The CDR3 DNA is TGTGCCAGTACCCTGACTAGCGGTACCTACAATGAGCAGTTCTTC. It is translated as CASTLTSGTYNEQFF. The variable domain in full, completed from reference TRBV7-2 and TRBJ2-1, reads GAGVSQSPSNKVTEKGKDVELRCDPISGHTALYWYRQSLGQGLEFLIYFQGNSAPDKSGLPSDRFSAERTGGSVSTLTIQRTQQEDSAVYLCASTLTSGTYNEQFFGPGTRLTVL.

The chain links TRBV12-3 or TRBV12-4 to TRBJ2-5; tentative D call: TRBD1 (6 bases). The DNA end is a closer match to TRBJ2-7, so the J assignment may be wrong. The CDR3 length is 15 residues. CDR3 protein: CASRSDGRTAYEQYF. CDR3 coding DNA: TGTGCCAGCAGGTCCGACGGACGGACAGCCTACGAGCAGTACTTC.

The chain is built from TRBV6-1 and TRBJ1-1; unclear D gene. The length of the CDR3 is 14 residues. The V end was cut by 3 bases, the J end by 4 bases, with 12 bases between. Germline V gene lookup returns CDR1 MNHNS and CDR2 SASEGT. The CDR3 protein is CASSETWGSTEAFF. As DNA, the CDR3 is TGTGCCAGCAGTGAGACTTGGGGAAGCACTGAAGCTTTCTTT.